A single sample is the source of the 26 T cell receptor beta chains below, sequenced in a study of radiation and T cells in renal cell carcinoma. Assay: immunoSEQ multiplex PCR; the TCRdb copy retains only in-frame clones and omits some. The data show tens of thousands of clones, 80% to 90% seen once. Noted time point: blood 2 weeks post-SBRT. The treatment is: 15 Gy SBRT to primary tumor, nephrectomy 4 weeks later. The sample was blood, taken from a patient whose treatment included radiotherapy and nephrectomy. The receptors were sampled from a woman aged 45 to 65 with renal cell carcinoma.

This chain links TRBV7-2 with TRBJ1-6; D unresolved. The germline V gene has CDR1 SGHTA and CDR2 FQGNSA. The length of the CDR3 is 16 residues. The V end lost 1 base, the J end lost 7 bases, and 14 bases lay between the germline ends. The CDR3 reads CASSLESQRLNSPLHF. CDR3 nucleotide sequence: TGTGCCAGCAGCTTAGAATCCCAAAGGCTGAATTCACCCCTCCACTTT.

V is TRBV6-6 and J is TRBJ1-2, with 9 bases matching TRBD1. V lost 2 bases and J lost 5; bases outside the gene matches: 6. The CDR3 extends over 15 amino acids. Germline CDR1 is MNHNY and CDR2 is SVGAGI (reference sequence). CDR3 sequence reads: CASSYPLGQGYGYTF. The CDR3 DNA follows: TGTGCCAGCAGTTACCCCCTTGGACAGGGGTATGGCTACACCTTC.

The CDR3 is CASSLTRDRGTDTQYF. CDR3 nucleotides: TGTGCCAGCAGCTTAACCCGGGACCGAGGCACAGATACGCAGTATTTT. The chain employs TRBV7-2 and TRBJ2-3, with D tentatively TRBD1 or TRBD2 (5 bases each). The V and J ends lost 2 bases and 1 base respectively, with 13 bases between them. The CDR3 sequence is 16 residues long. Germline CDR1 is SGHTA and CDR2 is FQGNSA.

J is TRBJ1-1 and V is TRBV15; D might be TRBD1 (5 bases). The CDR3 length is 12 residues. V was cut by 5 bases and J by 5 bases, with 9 bases left in between. Germline CDR1 is LNHNV and CDR2 is YYDKDF (reference sequence). CDR3 sequence (DNA): TGTGCCACCAGCCCGGGGGGGACTGAAGCTTTCTTT. This translates into CATSPGGTEAFF.

The chain uses TRBV27 and TRBJ1-5; D is perhaps TRBD1 (6 bases). The CDR3 extends over 17 amino acids. The V end lost 6 bases, the J end lost 6 bases, and 24 bases lay between the germline ends. Germline V gene data show CDR1 as MNHEY and CDR2 as SMNVEV (reference sequence). DNA for the CDR3: TGTGCCAGCAGGTCCTCGAGGGGGGCCCACCTTCGTCAGCCCCAGCATTTT. Its protein is CASRSSRGAHLRQPQHF.

The count of this clone is one. The chain links TRBV7-2 to TRBJ2-7, with D maybe TRBD1 (6 bases). The germline V gene has CDR1 SGHTA and CDR2 FQGNSA. The V end lost 5 bases, the J end lost 1 base, and 12 bases lay between the germline ends. The CDR3 contains 14 residues. The DNA of the CDR3 is TGTGCCAGCAGCACACAGACAGGTTCCTACGAGCAGTACTTC. Protein product: CASSTQTGSYEQYF. The whole variable domain, remainder taken from reference TRBV7-2 and TRBJ2-7, is GAGVSQSPSNKVTEKGKDVELRCDPISGHTALYWYRQSLGQGLEFLIYFQGNSAPDKSGLPSDRFSAERTGGSVSTLTIQRTQQEDSAVYLCASSTQTGSYEQYFGPGTRLTVT.

The gene calls are TRBV19 and TRBJ1-1; unclear D gene. The CDR3 sequence is 11 residues long. Germline assignment: CDR1 LNHDA and CDR2 SQIVND (reference sequence). V lost 10 bases to trimming and J lost 4 bases, with 10 bases between them. In nucleotides, the CDR3 is TGTGCCACTCGATGGGGCACTGAAGCTTTCTTT. Its protein is CATRWGTEAFF.

Written as DNA, the CDR3 is TGTGCCAGCAGTACAGGGGGCAATGAGCAGTTCTTC. Its translation is CASSTGGNEQFF. J is TRBJ2-1 and V is TRBV2, with 8 bases identical to TRBD1. The CDR3 length is 12 residues. V was pared by 5 bases and J by 6 bases, with 0 bases of the junction left unmatched. Germline V lookup: CDR1 SNHLY, CDR2 FYNNEI.

The V and J genes are TRBV7-9 and TRBJ2-2, with 10 bases that match TRBD2. The CDR3 loop spans 14 amino acids. V gave up 11 bases and J gave up 0 bases; unmatched junction bases: 3. Looked up from germline, CDR1 is SEHNR and CDR2 is FQNEAQ (reference sequence). CDR3 residues: CAGGLATNTGELFF. CDR3 bases: TGTGCCGGGGGACTAGCGACGAACACCGGGGAGCTGTTTTTT. The variable domain in full, with the rest retrieved from reference TRBV7-9 and TRBJ2-2, is DTGVSQNPRHKITKRGQNVTFRCDPISEHNRLYWYRQTLGQGPEFLTYFQNEAQLEKSRLLSDRFSAERPKGSFSTLEIQRTEQGDSAMYLCAGGLATNTGELFFGEGSRLTVL.

This chain links TRBV19 with TRBJ1-5, with 8 bases lining up with TRBD1. V shed 5 bases and J 3 bases; nucleotides not matched to a gene: 6. Germline assignment: CDR1 LNHDA and CDR2 SQIVND (reference sequence). The CDR3 is made up of 15 amino acids. The CDR3 loop is CASSPDRDFNQPQHF. CDR3 in DNA: TGTGCCAGTAGTCCGGACAGGGATTTCAATCAGCCCCAGCATTTT.

V is TRBV6-5 and J is TRBJ1-6; tentative D call: TRBD1 (5 bases). With 7 bases removed from V and 7 bases from J, the gap between germline ends came to 14 bases. Germline lookup yields CDR1 MNHEY and CDR2 SVGAGI. The CDR3 consists of 14 residues. This CDR3 reads CASTTGTVNSPLHF. The CDR3 DNA is TGTGCCAGCACCACCGGGACCGTAAATTCACCCCTCCACTTT.

The chain carries TRBV7-9 and TRBJ1-5; D gene unclear. Germline CDR1 is SEHNR and CDR2 is FQNEAQ (reference sequence). This CDR3 spans 12 amino acids. V was shortened by 3 bases and J by 6 bases, with 6 bases between the two germline ends. Written as DNA, the CDR3 is TGTGCCAGCAGCTTGACTGGTCAGCCCCAGCATTTT. This gives the protein CASSLTGQPQHF.

This clone was recorded a few times. The chain links TRBV6-6 to TRBJ1-1; no clear D gene. Germline V gene sequence: CDR1 MNHNY, CDR2 SVGAGI (reference sequence). The V gene lost 6 bases and the J gene lost 2 bases, with 7 bases spanning the gap. The CDR3 consists of 12 residues. The CDR3 coding sequence is TGTGCCAGCAGCCCTGACAACACTGAAGCTTTCTTT. Encoded protein: CASSPDNTEAFF.

In the case of this clone: One end of the junction varies from germline; a read error may be responsible. V is TRBV10-3 and J is TRBJ1-1; no firm D call. Germline CDR1 is ENHRY and CDR2 is SYGVKD. This CDR3 is built from 15 residues. The CDR3 DNA sequence: TGTGCCATCGGTGATAAGGGTAGGAGTGACACTGAAGCTTTCTTT. Its translation is CAIGDKGRSDTEAFF.

The V gene is TRBV7-2, the J gene TRBJ1-2; possibly TRBD1 for D (5 bases). The V gene lost 7 bases and the J gene lost 1 base, with 10 bases spanning the gap. CDR1 SGHTA and CDR2 FQGNSA come from the germline V gene. The CDR3 covers 13 residues. CDR3 bases: TGTGCCAGCATCGAAGGGGTTAACTATGGCTACACCTTC. It specifies CASIEGVNYGYTF.

This clone was counted a few times. The chain links TRBV27 to TRBJ2-1; 8 nucleotides line up with TRBD2. Germline V gene data show CDR1 as MNHEY and CDR2 as SMNVEV (reference sequence). V was clipped by 8 bases and J by 12 bases; unmatched bases: 6. The CDR3 has 11 amino acids. The CDR3 region is CASPGGTPQFF. Written as DNA, the CDR3 is TGTGCCAGCCCGGGGGGGACTCCGCAGTTCTTC.

This chain links TRBV7-2 with TRBJ1-2; weak D call: TRBD1 (6 bases). V dropped 2 bases and J dropped 4 bases, with 11 bases sitting between them. Germline loops: CDR1 SGHTA, CDR2 FQGNSA. The CDR3 runs 14 residues. The DNA of the CDR3 is TGTGCCAGCAGCTTAAGACAGGCCGGCTATGGCTACACCTTC. Its translation is CASSLRQAGYGYTF.

The chain links TRBV19 to TRBJ2-6; D unclear. Germline CDR1 reads LNHDA; CDR2 reads SQIVND (reference sequence). Trimming removed 7 bases at V and 3 bases at J, with 13 bases between. The CDR3 length is 15 residues. The CDR3 region has the DNA TGTGCCAGTACCCCGGCCGGTGGTGGGGCCAACGTCCTGACTTTC. Its protein product is CASTPAGGGANVLTF.

The V call is TRBV7-2, the J call TRBJ2-5; 8 bases line up with TRBD1. The CDR3 covers 15 residues. Per germline, CDR1 SGHTA and CDR2 FQGNSA. The V gene end was trimmed by 4 bases and the J gene end by 2 bases; junction bases not matched to a gene: 6. Here the CDR3 reads CASSSTQGVQETQYF. The CDR3 region has the DNA TGTGCCAGCAGCTCCACACAGGGGGTTCAAGAGACCCAGTACTTC.

The V call is TRBV9, the J call TRBJ1-2; D gene uncertain. Germline loops: CDR1 SGDLS, CDR2 YYNGEE. Trimming pared 4 bases from V and 8 bases from J, leaving 15 bases between. The CDR3 has 13 amino acids. The CDR3 is CASSSGGSGGYTF. The DNA for the CDR3 is TGTGCCAGCAGCAGCGGAGGGTCTGGCGGCTACACCTTC.

This chain joins TRBV10-3 and TRBJ2-2; 9 bases match TRBD1. After removal of 4 bases from V and 5 bases from J, the junction contained 8 bases not matched to a gene. Germline V gene lookup returns CDR1 ENHRY and CDR2 SYGVKD. CDR3 length equals 16 residues. CDR3 DNA sequence: TGTGCCATCAGTGGGAGACAGGGGGTTGGAACCGGGGAGCTGTTTTTT. Translation: CAISGRQGVGTGELFF.

This clone was recorded once. The CDR3 coding sequence is TGTGCCAGCTCCCGGACCGGGACGGGGGAGACCCAGTACTTC. Translation gives CASSRTGTGETQYF. This chain connects TRBV18 to TRBJ2-5; either TRBD1 or TRBD2 may supply D (5 bases each). V lost 6 bases and J 5 bases, leaving 16 bases between the germline ends. The length of the CDR3 is 14 residues. From germline, CDR1 is KGHSH and CDR2 LQKENI.

This rearrangement joins TRBV6-5 to TRBJ1-3, with D unresolved. Germline V gene lookup returns CDR1 MNHEY and CDR2 SVGAGI. V was clipped by 4 bases and J by 0 bases, with 10 bases between them. The CDR3 loop spans 15 amino acids. In DNA form, the CDR3 reads TGTGCCAGCAGTTCGGACGGTAACTCTGGAAACACCATATATTTT. Translating gives CASSSDGNSGNTIYF.

Only one count was recorded for this clone. The chain links TRBV4-3 to TRBJ2-3; maybe TRBD2 (5 bases). CDR3 length: 16 residues. CDR1 LGHNA and CDR2 YSLEER come from the germline V gene. V was shortened by 1 base and J by 0 bases, with 11 bases between the two germline ends. The CDR3 reads CASSQATGLSTDTQYF. The CDR3 DNA reads as TGCGCCAGCAGCCAAGCTACGGGATTGAGCACAGATACGCAGTATTTT.

This clone has a single count. This chain uses TRBV19 with TRBJ2-3; tentative D call: TRBD2 (5 bases). From germline, CDR1 is LNHDA and CDR2 SQIVND (reference sequence). The CDR3 sequence is 17 residues long. V was shortened by 4 bases and J by 4 bases, with 21 bases between the two germline ends. The CDR3 DNA is TGTGCCAGTAGTAATCCCCTTCGGCGGGTAGGCTCAGATACGCAGTATTTT. Amino acid sequence: CASSNPLRRVGSDTQYF.

In regard to this clone: Additional DNA sequences in this sample encode the identical CDR3. The CDR3 DNA reads as TGTGCCAGCAGCCCCAGGAGAACTAATGAAAAACTGTTTTTT. As protein: CASSPRRTNEKLFF. The chain joins TRBV14 to TRBJ1-4; D call uncertain. The V gene lost 4 bases and the J gene lost 1 base, with 7 bases spanning the gap. CDR3 size: 14 residues. Germline V CDR1 and CDR2: SGHDN, FVKESK.